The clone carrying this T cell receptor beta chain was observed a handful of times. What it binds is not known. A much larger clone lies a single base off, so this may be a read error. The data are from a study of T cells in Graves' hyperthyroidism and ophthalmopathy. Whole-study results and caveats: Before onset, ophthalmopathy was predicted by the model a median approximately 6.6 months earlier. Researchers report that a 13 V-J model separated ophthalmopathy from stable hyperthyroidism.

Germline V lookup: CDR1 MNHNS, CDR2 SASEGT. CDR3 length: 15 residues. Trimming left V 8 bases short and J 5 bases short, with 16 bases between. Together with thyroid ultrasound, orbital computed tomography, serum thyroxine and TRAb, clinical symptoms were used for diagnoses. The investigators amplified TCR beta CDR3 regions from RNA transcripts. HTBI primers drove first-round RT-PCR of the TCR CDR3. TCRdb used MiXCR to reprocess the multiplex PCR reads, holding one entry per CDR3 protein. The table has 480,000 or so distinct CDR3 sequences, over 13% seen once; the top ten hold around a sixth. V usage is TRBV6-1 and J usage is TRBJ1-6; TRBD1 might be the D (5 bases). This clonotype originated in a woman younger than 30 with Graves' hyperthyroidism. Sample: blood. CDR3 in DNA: TGTGCCAGCTCCCGGGCGGGACCCCATAATTCACCCCTCCACTTT. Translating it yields CASSRAGPHNSPLHF.